This TCR beta chain was captured by sequencing in a study of cytomegalovirus exposure and HLA in healthy donors. Study-wide results and caveats: The study had only CMV serostatus as immune exposure information. Excluded: some indistinguishable V segments such as TRBV6-2 and TRBV6-3. A link between a missense DCLRE1C variant and TCR beta V- and J-gene trimming emerged from a later analysis.

Primers included in the PCR were 60 Vbeta and 13 Jbeta primers. The repertoire was sequenced with immunoSEQ multiplex PCR; TCRdb's copy has only in-frame clones and lacks some. The data show about 120,000 clones, 17% seen once. This clone was counted only a few times. Its specificity is not known. Other DNA sequences from this sample encode an identical CDR3 as well. The V end was cut by 0 bases, the J end by 1 base, with 8 bases between. Germline values: CDR1 SGDLS, CDR2 YYNGEE. The CDR3 consists of 14 residues. This chain connects TRBV9 to TRBJ2-7; D is perhaps TRBD1 (5 bases). The source is a female donor in good health and CMV-seropositive. Sequenced material: PBMCs. The CDR3, as DNA: TGTGCCAGCAGCGTAGTTGCAGGGTCCTACGAGCAGTACTTC. This gives the protein CASSVVAGSYEQYF.